This T cell receptor (beta chain) stems from a study of radiotherapy plus CTLA-4 blockade in lung cancer. Across the study: Among all patients, 15% to 20% showed objective responses, while about 34% had disease control. Points from the study as a whole: In blood, after radiotherapy plus ipilimumab, tumor-derived TCR clones expanded.

Regarding this clone: Its target is not known.

TCRdb's table, derived via immunoSEQ multiplex PCR, lists solely in-frame clones and lacks some. There are just under 45,000 clones in the sample; roughly 67% occur only once, and more than 20% lies in the top ten. Trimming pared 6 bases from V and 2 bases from J, leaving 9 bases between. Looked up from germline, CDR1 is MGHRA and CDR2 is YSYEKL. This CDR3 comprises 13 residues. The starting material was peripheral blood, obtained from a patient treated with radiotherapy plus ipilimumab. The chain couples TRBV4-1 to TRBJ2-3; D call uncertain. The source is a human donor with non-small cell lung cancer who had a partial response to radiotherapy plus ipilimumab. This CDR3 reads CASSHPNTDTQYF. In nucleotides, the CDR3 is TGCGCCAGCAGTCATCCCAACACAGATACGCAGTATTTT.